The present entry profiles one T cell receptor beta chain with its context. Its specificity is unknown. The CDR3 extends over 15 amino acids. V shed 5 bases, J shed 2 bases, and the junction held 6 bases outside the gene matches. Germline values: CDR1 MNHEY, CDR2 SMNVEV (reference sequence). The entry originates in a study of cytomegalovirus exposure and HLA in healthy donors. On the study more broadly: Within an early data release were 80 million to 90 million unique TCRs drawn from HLA-typed donors.

Study conclusions and caveats: The study flagged fewer than 200 TCR beta chains as cytomegalovirus-associated.

Amplification used 60 Vbeta primers and 13 Jbeta primers. The data were produced by immunoSEQ multiplex PCR, yet TCRdb's version contains in-frame clones alone and is incomplete. The sample includes 40,000 to 50,000 clones. The TCR originated in a woman in her thirties or forties in good health and CMV-seronegative. The sequenced sample consisted of PBMCs. This chain links TRBV27 with TRBJ1-2; 9 nucleotides align to TRBD1. CDR3: CASSTPGTGNYGYTF. The CDR3, as DNA: TGTGCCAGCAGTACGCCTGGGACAGGGAACTATGGCTACACCTTC.